What follows are 10 T cell receptor beta chains derived from one specimen sequenced in a study of T cell repertoires in cytomegalovirus infection. No antigen has been identified for these receptors. One entry per CDR3 protein, called by TCRdb with MiXCR from the reads. The sample lists approximately 730,000 distinct CDR3 sequences, 33% occurring once. Sequencing was performed on cultured PBMCs, taken from culture after CMV antigen stimulation. These receptors came from a human donor in good health (CMV status not recorded). Some clones in this sample may be carry-over from other donors' samples.

V and J are TRBV24-1 and TRBJ2-6, with D maybe TRBD1 (8 bases). With 4 bases removed from V and 2 bases from J, the gap between germline ends came to 20 bases. CDR1 is KGHDR and CDR2 is SFDVKD in the germline V gene. The length of the CDR3 is 19 residues. CDR3 sequence (DNA): TGTGCCACCAGTGACTACCCCGAACAGGGGGGGACTGGGGCCAACGTCCTGACTTTC. Translated: CATSDYPEQGGTGANVLTF.

The chain has TRBV12-5 and TRBJ2-3, with D unclear. CDR3 length equals 13 residues. V lost 0 bases, J lost 5 bases, and 6 bases lay in between. Looked up from germline, CDR1 is LGHNT and CDR2 is FRNRAP. DNA for the CDR3: TGTGCTAGTGGTTTGGTAGCGAGAGATACGCAGTATTTT. This translates into CASGLVARDTQYF.

J is TRBJ2-3 and V is TRBV20-1; D uncertain. V lost 0 bases and J 5 bases, leaving 6 bases between the germline ends. CDR1 DFQATT and CDR2 SNEGSKA come from the germline V gene (reference sequence). The CDR3 has 12 amino acids. The CDR3 spells CSAREGLDTQYF. The DNA for the CDR3 is TGCAGTGCTAGAGAAGGGTTAGATACGCAGTATTTT.

The CDR3, as DNA: TGCAGTGCTAGAGTTGGGGATAACTATGGCTACACCTTC. It yields the protein CSARVGDNYGYTF. The J gene is TRBJ1-2, the V gene TRBV20-1, with D unclear. Trimming cost V 1 base and J 1 base, with 7 bases left between them. Per germline, CDR1 DFQATT and CDR2 SNEGSKA (reference sequence). The CDR3 length is 13 residues.

This clonotype has just a few counts. V gene TRBV7-6 combines with J gene TRBJ1-3, with D perhaps matching TRBD1 (6 bases). The CDR3 loop spans 16 amino acids. With 4 bases removed from V and 2 bases from J, the gap between germline ends came to 15 bases. CDR1 SGHVS and CDR2 FNYEAQ come from the germline V gene. Here the CDR3 DNA reads TGTGCCAGCAGCTCAACAGGGTACACGGCTGGAAACACCATATATTTT. Its protein product is CASSSTGYTAGNTIYF. The complete variable domain, with remaining parts taken from reference TRBV7-6 and TRBJ1-3, reads GAGVSQSPRYKVTKRGQDVALRCDPISGHVSLYWYRQALGQGPEFLTYFNYEAQQDKSGLPNDRFSAERPEGSISTLTIQRTEQRDSAMYRCASSSTGYTAGNTIYFGEGSWLTVV.

Remarks on this clonotype: A single base separates this from a much larger clone, so it may be a read error. This rearrangement joins TRBV7-4 to TRBJ2-7, with 9 bases fitting TRBD2. The CDR3 has 15 amino acids. J was trimmed by 1 base and V by 4 bases; bases with no gene match: 5. The germline CDR1 and CDR2 sequences are SGHVT and SQSDAQ. Here the CDR3 reads CASSSGTSWSYEQYF. In DNA form, the CDR3 reads TGTGCCAGCAGCTCCGGGACTAGCTGGTCCTACGAGCAGTACTTC.

The chain has TRBV5-4 and TRBJ2-1; D perhaps matches TRBD1 (5 bases). The CDR3 length is 13 residues. Trimming removed 6 bases from V and 2 bases from J, with 9 bases in between. Germline-derived CDR1 and CDR2 are SGHNT and YYREEE (reference sequence). CDR3 nucleotides: TGTGCCAGCACCTGGGGCGCCTACAATGAGCAGTTCTTC. It translates to CASTWGAYNEQFF.

This clonotype was counted at least ten times. The V and J genes are TRBV7-2 and TRBJ2-5; 7 nucleotides line up with TRBD1. CDR3 length: 15 residues. V trimming: 4 bases; J trimming: 0 bases; junction bases outside the gene matches: 5. CDR1 is SGHTA, CDR2 FQGNSA, per germline. The CDR3 bases are TGTGCCAGCAGCTCCTCCGGACAGGACCAAGAGACCCAGTACTTC. Its translation: CASSSSGQDQETQYF.

This chain connects TRBV2 to TRBJ2-2; a possible D gene is TRBD2 (5 bases). Trimming took 1 base from V and 4 from J, leaving 13 bases between them. Per the germline V gene, CDR1 is SNHLY and CDR2 is FYNNEI. The CDR3 has 16 residues. The chain's CDR3 is CASSEVSLGGTGELFF. The CDR3 DNA sequence: TGTGCCAGCAGTGAAGTTAGTCTTGGAGGCACCGGGGAGCTGTTTTTT.

This clonotype appeared many times. The gene calls are TRBV7-2 and TRBJ2-1, with 9 bases identical to TRBD2. Per germline, CDR1 SGHTA and CDR2 FQGNSA. CDR3 length: 18 residues. J lost 4 bases, V lost 5 bases, and 15 bases had no gene match. The CDR3 DNA is TGTGCCAGCAGCCCTCCAGCCAATGTAGCGGGGGTTTACAATGAGCAGTTCTTC. Translated: CASSPPANVAGVYNEQFF.